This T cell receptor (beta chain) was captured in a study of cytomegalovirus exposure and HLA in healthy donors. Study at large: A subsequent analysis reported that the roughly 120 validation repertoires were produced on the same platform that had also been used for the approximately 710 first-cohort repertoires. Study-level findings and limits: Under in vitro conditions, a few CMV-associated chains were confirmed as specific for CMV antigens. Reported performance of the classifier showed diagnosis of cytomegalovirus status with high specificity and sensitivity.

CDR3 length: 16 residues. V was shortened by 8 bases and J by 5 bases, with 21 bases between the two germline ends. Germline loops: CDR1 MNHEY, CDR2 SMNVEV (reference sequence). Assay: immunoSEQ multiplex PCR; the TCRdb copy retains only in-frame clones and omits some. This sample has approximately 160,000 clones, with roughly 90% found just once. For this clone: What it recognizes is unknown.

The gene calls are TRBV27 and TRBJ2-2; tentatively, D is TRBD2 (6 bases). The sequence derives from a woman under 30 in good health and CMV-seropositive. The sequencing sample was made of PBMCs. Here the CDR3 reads CASSPLERVETGELFF. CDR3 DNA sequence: TGTGCCAGCTCCCCTCTCGAGCGGGTGGAAACCGGGGAGCTGTTTTTT.